Below, one T cell receptor (beta chain) is given with its context. This record comes from a study of CD8+CD57+ T cells in acquired aplastic anemia. The sequenced patients had an expansion of CD8+CD57+ cells seen by flow cytometry. This CDR3 comprises 11 residues. Per germline, CDR1 SGHTA and CDR2 FQGTGA. Trimming removed 8 bases from V and 7 bases from J, with 12 bases in between. Profiling of TCR beta VDJ combinations and CDR3 sequences used genomic DNA as template. From the reads, TCRdb called clonotypes with MiXCR, one entry per CDR3 protein. The sample gives under 200,000 distinct CDR3 sequences, around 48% of which show up once; roughly 1.8% is in the top ten.

The chain links TRBV7-3 to TRBJ2-7; D might be TRBD2 (6 bases). This TCR was recovered from a human donor with aplastic anemia. What was sequenced was sorted CD4+, CD8+, or CD8+CD57+ T cells (not recorded which) from PBMCs. CDR3 sequence reads: CASGNGGEQYF. CDR3 nucleotides: TGTGCCAGCGGCAATGGGGGGGAGCAGTACTTC. Full variable domain (rest looked up from reference TRBV7-3 and TRBJ2-7): GAGVSQTPSNKVTEKGKYVELRCDPISGHTALYWYRQSLGQGPEFLIYFQGTGAADDSGLPNDRFFAVRPEGSVSTLKIQRTERGDSAVYLCASGNGGEQYFGPGTRLTVT.